The T cell receptor beta chain described here comes from a study of CD8 T cells in Susac syndrome. Overall study results and limits: The authors found around 15 Susac-specific public clones in total CD8+ repertoires and several in CD8+ TEMRA repertoires.

The Susac syndrome patients fit the recently defined diagnostic criteria for definite or probable disease. TEMRA cells were enriched by FACS, while CD8+ and CD4+ T cells were obtained through a negative isolation that was performed magnetically. RNA was extracted with the RNeasy kit, and a quantity of roughly 0.45 to 1 ug was reverse transcribed using random hexamers. Multiplex PCR with immunoSEQ amplified the TCR beta CDR3 across 54 Vbeta and 13 Jbeta. TCRdb recomputed calls from the immunoSEQ multiplex PCR reads with MiXCR, one row per CDR3 protein. The table lists about 85,000 distinct CDR3 sequences, around 95% of them singletons, with roughly 0.46% in the top ten. The J segment lost 3 bases and the V segment lost 0 bases, leaving 10 bases of the junction unmatched. Germline V gives CDR1 PRHDT, CDR2 FYEKMQ (reference sequence). This CDR3 comprises 17 residues. A remark on this clonotype: Antigen specificity is unknown.

The genes are TRBV13 and TRBJ2-7; 8 bases are a match to TRBD2. This receptor was obtained from a human donor with Susac syndrome. The sequenced material came from CD8+ T cells from PBMCs. CDR3 sequence: CASSLGPRGGISYEQYF. The DNA for the CDR3 is TGTGCCAGCAGCTTAGGTCCTCGGGGGGGGATCAGCTACGAGCAGTACTTC. Full variable domain (outside the CDR3, taken from reference TRBV13 and TRBJ2-7): AAGVIQSPRHLIKEKRETATLKCYPIPRHDTVYWYQQGPGQDPQFLISFYEKMQSDKGSIPDRFSAQQFSDYHSELNMSSLELGDSALYFCASSLGPRGGISYEQYFGPGTRLTVT.